This T cell receptor beta chain was retrieved from a study of blood T cell repertoires in COVID-19. Overall study context: PBMCs, B-cell-depleted T cells, or T cells provided the cDNA or gDNA that made up the material.

As handled by the study authors: Nucleated cell number was recorded as an estimate derived from reference gene primer amplification. The method was immunoSEQ multiplex PCR; TCRdb's version includes in-frame clones alone and lacks a portion of them. V, J and clone size are those of that table, while D and trimming were read from the DNA. The sample yields about 63,000 clones, more than 85% seen once. With V trimmed by 6 bases and J by 2 bases, 1 base remained unmatched. This CDR3 region has 13 residues. Germline V gene sequence: CDR1 SGHTA, CDR2 FQGNSA. The chain uses TRBV7-2 and TRBJ2-7; 10 nucleotides match TRBD2. The sequence was obtained from a man aged 50 to 60 with active COVID-19. The specimen was peripheral blood. Here the CDR3 reads CASRSGGAYEQYF. CDR3 in DNA: TGTGCCAGCAGAAGCGGGGGGGCCTACGAGCAGTACTTC.